This TCR beta chain was profiled in a study of CD8 T cells in Susac syndrome. Study at large: Patients with Susac syndrome were therapy-naive, taking corticosteroids, with some also receiving intravenous immunoglobulin, or taking intravenous immunoglobulin alone at the time their blood was drawn.

Random-hexamer reverse transcription was applied to about 0.45 to 1 ug RNA. By means of immunoSEQ multiplex PCR, TCR beta CDR3 spanning 54 Vbeta and 13 Jbeta underwent amplification. MiXCR, run by TCRdb on the immunoSEQ multiplex PCR reads, gives a single entry per CDR3 protein. Among about 120,000 distinct CDR3 sequences listed, over 95% were seen once. Trimming cost V 7 bases and J 0 bases, with 10 bases left between them. The CDR3 is made up of 13 amino acids. J is TRBJ2-7 and V is TRBV12-3 or TRBV12-4, with D tentatively TRBD2 (6 bases). This receptor was obtained from a human donor with Susac syndrome. The sequenced material came from CD4+ T cells from PBMCs. CDR3 nucleotides: TGTGCCAGCACCTCGGACTACTCCTACGAGCAGTACTTC. As protein: CASTSDYSYEQYF.